Listed below are T cell receptor beta chains from one sample, sequenced in a study of blood T cell repertoires in COVID-19. Repertoires were generated with immunoSEQ multiplex PCR, while TCRdb's copy carries only in-frame clones and drops some. The top ten clones hold 0.99% of a sample with more than 150,000 clones, around 86% of them seen once. Sequencing was carried out using peripheral blood. These receptors all come from a man aged 18 to 30 with acute or convalescent COVID-19. The CDR3 runs from the conserved cysteine through the conserved F or W. Each record gives: D gene, clone size, V gene, J gene, CDR3 DNA, CDR3 protein. The D gene is left open where the match is weak. Size values are once, few and many counts, or a class for expanded clones, and some rows have none.

D: NA; size: NA; V: TRBV7-8; J: TRBJ1-4; DNA: TGTGCCAGCAGCTTGAGGAGGGAAAGGAGAAGTGAAAAACTGTTTTTT; CDR3: CASSLRRERRSEKLFF
D: TRBD1; size: NA; V: TRBV5-5; J: TRBJ1-6; DNA: TGTGCCAGCAGCTGGGACAGGGAGAATTCACCCCTCCACTTT; CDR3: CASSWDRENSPLHF
D: NA; size: NA; V: TRBV25-1; J: TRBJ1-4; DNA: TGTGCCAGCAGTGAATTCCTAACCGGGGGGGGTATTGAAAAACTGTTTTTT; CDR3: CASSEFLTGGGIEKLFF
D: TRBD1; size: few; V: TRBV5-1; J: TRBJ1-5; DNA: TGCGCCAGCAGCTTGACAGGGGGCAATCAGCCCCAGCATTTT; CDR3: CASSLTGGNQPQHF
D: NA; size: NA; V: TRBV7-9; J: TRBJ1-2; DNA: TGTGCCAGCAGCAGCCGGGGGGGCTACACCTTC; CDR3: CASSSRGGYTF
D: NA; size: NA; V: TRBV28; J: TRBJ1-1; DNA: TGTGCCAGCAGTTTATCCAGGGGAGAAGCTTTCTTT; CDR3: CASSLSRGEAFF
D: NA; size: NA; V: TRBV19; J: TRBJ2-1; DNA: TGTGCCAGTAGTATTATAGCAGTGAGTTACAATGAGCAGTTCTTC; CDR3: CASSIIAVSYNEQFF
D: TRBD1; size: NA; V: TRBV10-1; J: TRBJ2-1; DNA: TGCGCCAGCAGTGGGACAGGTTCCCCTCCGGGTGAGCAGTTCTTC; CDR3: CASSGTGSPPGEQFF
D: NA; size: NA; V: TRBV30; J: TRBJ1-5; DNA: TGTGCCTGGAGTGGACAGTCTAGCAATCAGCCCCAGCATTTT; CDR3: CAWSGQSSNQPQHF
D: TRBD1; size: NA; V: TRBV19; J: TRBJ1-5; DNA: TGTGCCAGTAAAACACCGGACAGGGAGCATCAGCCCCAGCATTTT; CDR3: CASKTPDREHQPQHF